This paragraph covers one T cell receptor beta chain sequence. What antigen it recognizes has not been identified. This may arise from a read error, as a much more abundant clone is one base away. These data are taken from a study of Graves' ophthalmopathy and Graves' hyperthyroidism (dated by TCRdb to 2016 to 2019). Some background on the complete study: Stable hyperthyroidism was defined as no progression to ophthalmopathy within 18 months of follow-up. In total, under 150 blood samples were TCR-sequenced: some 43 ophthalmopathy, some 72 hyperthyroidism and some 17 hyperthyroidism-to-ophthalmopathy patients. To explore V-J signatures distinguishing ophthalmopathy from hyperthyroidism, a discovery set of about 99 patients (fewer than 45 ophthalmopathy, about 57 stable hyperthyroidism) was enrolled. An independent validation cohort was composed of 18 hyperthyroidism patients and some 16 patients who later progressed from hyperthyroidism to ophthalmopathy. In more than five hyperthyroidism patients, T-cell repertoires of thyroid tissue and blood were compared. TCR beta repertoire signatures were used to distinguish Graves' ophthalmopathy from Graves' hyperthyroidism and to predict progression to ophthalmopathy. Following sample collection, hyperthyroidism patients were given methimazole at a starting dose of 30 mg daily, and ophthalmopathy patients were given high-dose intravenous methylprednisolone. Overall results and qualifications from the work: Most expanded thyroid clonotypes with frequency above 0.001 were also detected in blood, suggesting blood repertoires may reflect the thyroid immune response. No statistical method was used to predetermine the sample size, and group allocation was not hidden from the investigators. In validation, the model predicted ophthalmopathy progression with 55% to 71% sensitivity and approximately 72% specificity; around twelve predicted patients were CT-confirmed with GO in a median of approximately 6.5 months. In cross-validation, the 13-signature model distinguished ophthalmopathy from stable hyperthyroidism with more than 85% sensitivity and approximately 81% specificity, while in the test set the corresponding values were approximately 80% and 75%.

CDR3 length: 13 amino acids, cysteine to phenylalanine. The retained sequence is limited to the CDR3, 39 bases, with the frame set at the first base. V is reduced by 5 bases and J by 10 bases, leaving a spacing of 17 bases between them. CDR1 ENHRY and CDR2 SYGVKD are derived from the germline V gene. Hyperthyroidism patients were newly diagnosed, with disease duration under 2 months, and aged 18 to 65 years. Patients with other autoimmune diseases, uncontrolled infections, pregnancy or lactation were excluded from the study. Clinical symptoms, serum thyroxine, TRAb, thyroid ultrasound and orbital computed tomography formed the basis of the diagnosis. Total RNA was extracted using Trizol reagent, and RNA quality was checked on an Agilent 2100 Bioanalyzer. TCR beta CDR3 regions were amplified from RNA transcripts for repertoire sequencing. The first round of RT-PCR was done with HTBI primers and the Qiagen OneStep RT-PCR kit, and was followed by a second round of multiplex PCR, then size selection and purification. Libraries were sequenced paired-end with 100 bp reads on an Illumina HiSeq2000. In the original analysis: SOAPnuke was used to process the reads, throwing out any read that had adapters, had uncalled bases, had a mean Phred below 15, or lacked an exact constant-primer or identifier match. COPE v1.2.5 was used to merge high-quality paired reads. Unique nucleotide sequences were defined as clonotypes and aligned to IMGT TRB V, D and J references using MiTCR v1.1. Only V-J combinations with frequency above 0.0001 were analysed, covering approximately 99% of repertoires. A TCR clonal expansion and chaos score per V-J combination was defined as the ratio of F50 clonal expansion to chaos observed in the TCRdist matrix. Welch's t-statistics and random forest were used to narrow the features down to approximately twelve V-J combinations, which were then fed into a naive Bayes classifier. Thyroid-blood repertoire similarity was quantified with the Morisita-Horn index. Through fastp at Q25 and MiXCR, TCRdb rebuilt clones from the public reads, retaining in-frame beta chains. Entries are consolidated by CDR3 protein sequence, retaining the most common genes and DNA. TCRdb assigned the V and J calls; the authors' analysis was not used. A total of over a million distinct CDR3 sequences appear in this sample, 35% to 40% of them only once. Clones ranked in the top ten supply over 8.5% of the sample.

The origin of this receptor is an adult man with Graves' hyperthyroidism. The sequence joins TRBV10-3 to TRBJ1-1; the D gene is perhaps TRBD1, from 6 matching bases. Sequences were obtained from peripheral blood or thyroid tissue (not recorded which). The CDR3 reads as follows: CAISTAGAAIAFF. The sequence in DNA is TGTGCCATCAGTACCGCAGGGGCTGCTATAGCTTTCTTT.